The clone carrying this TCR beta chain was recorded a few times. Its antigen is not identified. TCRdb re-derived calls from the 5' RACE reads in MiXCR, one entry per CDR3 protein. The data hold 500,000 to 650,000 distinct CDR3 sequences, with roughly a fifth observed a single time. This record comes from a study of T-cell memory formation after mild COVID-19. Whole-study context: The study found TCR clusters largely donor specific. Overall study findings and caveats: Among clones peaking at day 37 in the second wave, SARS-CoV-2 specificity remained unconfirmed. Within pre-infection memory, some responding clones were found, suggesting cross-reactive memory joined.

CDR3 length: 14 amino acids. V was clipped by 7 bases and J by 8 bases; unmatched bases: 8. Germline V gene data show CDR1 as MNHNS and CDR2 as SASEGT. The sequencing input was PBMCs or a T cell subset sorted from them (not recorded which). This receptor was taken from an adult woman who had mild COVID-19 (a few samples of this study predate the infection). Cell type and time point are not known. The genes are TRBV6-1 and TRBJ2-1; 10 nucleotides match TRBD2. The CDR3 loop reads CASTSGGASHEQFF. CDR3 coding DNA: TGTGCCAGCACGAGCGGGGGGGCTAGCCATGAGCAGTTCTTC.